The 14 T cell receptor beta chains below come from one sample, sequenced in a study of PD-1 blockade in classical Hodgkin lymphoma. Time point reported: newly diagnosed, previously untreated cHL patient sample. The data were produced by immunoSEQ multiplex PCR, yet TCRdb's version contains in-frame clones alone and is incomplete. Among roughly 34,000 clones listed, 90% to 95% were seen once. Sequenced material: peripheral blood mononuclear cells (PBMCs). All receptors come from a human donor with classical Hodgkin lymphoma.

The CDR3 loop is CASSLVLGTGIIDTQYF. The CDR3 DNA reads as TGTGCCAGCAGCTTGGTTCTCGGGACAGGGATAATCGATACGCAGTATTTT. This chain connects TRBV5-8 to TRBJ2-3, with 9 nucleotides matching TRBD1. CDR1 SGHTS and CDR2 YDEGEE come from the germline V gene. This CDR3 is built from 17 residues. Trimming removed 0 bases from V and 6 bases from J; junction bases left unmatched: 11.

The chain couples TRBV4-3 to TRBJ1-5, with no clear D. The CDR3 sequence is 17 residues long. Trimming cost V 0 bases and J 1 base, with 13 bases left between them. Per germline, CDR1 LGHNA and CDR2 YSLEER. Written as DNA, the CDR3 is TGCGCCAGCAGCCAAGATCTAGGGTCGGCGAGCAATCAGCCCCAGCATTTT. This codes for CASSQDLGSASNQPQHF.

This clone is a singleton in its sample. The chain joins TRBV11-2 to TRBJ2-3; 12 positions match TRBD2. CDR3 length: 18 residues. The J segment lost 0 bases and the V segment lost 5 bases, leaving 9 bases of the junction unmatched. Germline CDR1 SGHAT, CDR2 FQNNGV. In nucleotides, the CDR3 is TGTGCCAGCAGCCGAGGGACTAGCGGGCTTGCTAGCACAGATACGCAGTATTTT. It is translated as CASSRGTSGLASTDTQYF.

The rearrangement links TRBV5-1 to TRBJ1-2; D may be TRBD1 (5 bases). Trimming left V 4 bases short and J 6 bases short, with 19 bases between. The length of the CDR3 is 15 residues. CDR1 is SGHRS and CDR2 is YFSETQ in the germline V gene. CDR3 region: CASSPGPSLRDGYTF. The CDR3 DNA follows: TGCGCCAGCAGCCCGGGACCCTCTCTCCGGGATGGCTACACCTTC.

The rearrangement joins TRBV5-1 to TRBJ1-1; 7 bases map to TRBD1. Germline CDR1 SGHRS, CDR2 YFSETQ. V was clipped by 1 base and J by 0 bases; unmatched bases: 3. The CDR3 sequence is 15 residues long. As DNA, the CDR3 is TGCGCCAGCAGCTTGAGGGGACAGCTGAACACTGAAGCTTTCTTT. It yields the protein CASSLRGQLNTEAFF.

The chain links TRBV9 to TRBJ2-2, with a weak D call TRBD2 (5 bases). V lost 4 bases and J lost 3, with 16 bases in between. CDR1 and CDR2 from the germline V gene are SGDLS and YYNGEE. The CDR3 contains 16 residues. The CDR3 is CASSPRGPSDTGELFF. CDR3 coding DNA: TGTGCCAGCAGCCCAAGAGGGCCTAGTGACACCGGGGAGCTGTTTTTT.

The V call is TRBV4-1, the J call TRBJ2-1, with D maybe TRBD2 (5 bases). Trimming removed 6 bases at V and 9 bases at J, with 12 bases between. Germline CDR1 reads MGHRA; CDR2 reads YSYEKL. The CDR3 totals 12 residues. CDR3 DNA: TGCGCCAGCAGAGGCGGGCATCCTGAGCAGTTCTTC. Residues: CASRGGHPEQFF.

In regard to this clone: This sample includes further DNA sequences coding for the same CDR3. The gene calls are TRBV4-1 and TRBJ2-2; D may be TRBD1 (5 bases). The CDR3 consists of 16 residues. In germline, CDR1 is MGHRA, CDR2 YSYEKL. Deletions cut 1 base from V and 5 bases from J, with 14 bases between. In DNA, the CDR3 is TGCGCCAGCAGCCAAGCCGGTAGGGGTCGGACCGGGGAGCTGTTTTTT. As protein: CASSQAGRGRTGELFF.

This chain links TRBV5-4 with TRBJ2-5, with TRBD1 matching 9 bases. CDR1 is SGHNT, CDR2 YYREEE, per germline (reference sequence). The CDR3 is made up of 15 amino acids. V shed 4 bases, J shed 10 bases, and the junction held 14 bases outside the gene matches. The CDR3 region is CASSRTGTGSSDQYF. The DNA for the CDR3 is TGTGCCAGCAGCCGCACCGGGACAGGGTCTTCAGACCAGTACTTC. The full variable domain, rest sourced from reference TRBV5-4 and TRBJ2-5, is ETGVTQSPTHLIKTRGQQVTLRCSSQSGHNTVSWYQQALGQGPQFIFQYYREEENGRGNFPPRFSGLQFPNYSSELNVNALELDDSALYLCASSRTGTGSSDQYFGPGTRLLVL.

J is TRBJ1-2 and V is TRBV7-3, with 8 bases that match TRBD1. With 4 bases clipped from V and 6 bases from J, the junction kept 10 bases outside the gene matches. The CDR3 runs 15 residues. Germline V gene sequence: CDR1 SGHTA, CDR2 FQGTGA. CDR3 DNA sequence: TGTGCCAGCAGCTCCGGACAGGGATGGCTCCATGGCTACACCTTC. Its protein product is CASSSGQGWLHGYTF.

The chain combines TRBV19 with TRBJ2-7, with 9 positions matching TRBD2. The germline V gene encodes CDR1 LNHDA and CDR2 SQIVND (reference sequence). V lost 1 base, J lost 0 bases, and 4 bases stayed unmatched. This CDR3 region has 16 residues. The CDR3 loop reads CASSIAVAGASYEQYF. DNA of the CDR3: TGTGCCAGTAGTATAGCAGTAGCGGGGGCCTCCTACGAGCAGTACTTC. Full variable domain (remainder filled in from reference TRBV19 and TRBJ2-7): DGGITQSPKYLFRKEGQNVTLSCEQNLNHDAMYWYRQDPGQGLRLIYYSQIVNDFQKGDIAEGYSVSREKKESFPLTVTSAQKNPTAFYLCASSIAVAGASYEQYFGPGTRLTVT.

V is TRBV4-1 and J is TRBJ2-1; no reliable D call. V was clipped by 4 bases and J by 8 bases, with 12 bases between them. This CDR3 has 13 residues. Germline loops: CDR1 MGHRA, CDR2 YSYEKL. CDR3 nucleotide sequence: TGCGCCAGCAGCCTCGGAGAAAGCGATGAGCAGTTCTTC. This gives the protein CASSLGESDEQFF.

The chain employs TRBV2 and TRBJ1-2; D is perhaps TRBD1 (5 bases). CDR1 SNHLY and CDR2 FYNNEI come from the germline V gene. The CDR3 spans 11 residues. V was pared by 8 bases and J by 3 bases, with 7 bases between. DNA for the CDR3: TGTGCCAGCGCACAGGACTATGGCTACACCTTC. This translates into CASAQDYGYTF.

This clone occurred once. The rearrangement joins TRBV5-1 to TRBJ1-2, with D hard to call. The CDR3 spans 15 residues. The germline V gene has CDR1 SGHRS and CDR2 YFSETQ. Trimming left V 1 base short and J 2 bases short, with 12 bases between. The CDR3 spells CASSLTTVSNYGYTF. The CDR3 nucleotides are TGCGCCAGCAGCTTGACAACAGTCTCCAACTATGGCTACACCTTC.